This T cell receptor beta chain is from a study of CD8 T cells in ankylosing spondylitis. Whole-study results and caveats: Typical of ankylosing spondylitis blood, it appeared, was a TCR beta motif of several highly homologous variants. Some motif variants were previously reported in reactive arthritis synovial fluid and blood.

The CDR3 is made up of 14 amino acids. With 1 base clipped from V and 1 base from J, the junction kept 3 bases outside the gene matches. Germline V CDR1 and CDR2: DFQATT, SNEGSKA (reference sequence). This clonotype was recorded a few times. The antigen remains undetermined. Each TCR beta library was made by quantitative 5'-RACE that incorporated molecular barcodes. TCRdb ran MiXCR on the 5' RACE reads and lists one entry per CDR3 protein. The profile shows more than 30,000 distinct CDR3 sequences, under 15% of them singletons. The TCR originated in a male donor with ankylosing spondylitis. The specimen was synovial fluid, either unsorted or a sorted T cell fraction (not recorded which). The chain couples TRBV20-1 to TRBJ2-5; 7 nucleotides agree with TRBD1. CDR3 loop: CSARVGQPQETQYF. The CDR3 nucleotides read TGCAGTGCTAGAGTGGGACAGCCCCAAGAGACCCAGTACTTC.